A single sample gave rise to the 8 T cell receptor beta chains below, sequenced in a study of T cells in Graves' hyperthyroidism and ophthalmopathy. TCR beta CDR3 region amplification was performed from RNA transcripts. The HTBI primer set drove a first-round RT-PCR of the TCR CDR3. TCRdb re-called the multiplex PCR reads through MiXCR, storing one row per CDR3 protein. The sample carries around 540,000 distinct CDR3 sequences, about 43% recorded once. Sequencing input: peripheral blood or thyroid tissue (not recorded which). These receptors all come from a woman younger than 30 with Graves' hyperthyroidism.

The J gene is TRBJ1-1, the V gene TRBV30, with 10 bases matching TRBD1. The junction had 7 bases not matched to a gene; V was cut back by 5 bases and J by 4 bases. The CDR3 has 14 amino acids. Germline assignment: CDR1 GTSNPN and CDR2 SVGIG (reference sequence). The CDR3 coding sequence is TGTGCCTGGGGGACAGGGGCCGCGGGCACTGAAGCTTTCTTT. It specifies CAWGTGAAGTEAFF.

A few counts support this clonotype. A junction boundary mismatches the germline segment, possibly from a read error. This rearrangement joins TRBV7-7 to TRBJ2-5, with 13 nucleotides matching TRBD2. The CDR3 sequence is 16 residues long. Germline V lookup: CDR1 SSHAT, CDR2 FNYEAQ (reference sequence). The chain's CDR3 is CASSLELAGGEETQYF. CDR3 nucleotide sequence: TGTGCTAGCAGCTTAGAACTAGCGGGAGGGGAAGAGACCCAGTACTTC.

The rearrangement uses TRBV25-1 and TRBJ2-3; D is unclear. The CDR3 length is 15 residues. From germline, CDR1 is MGHDK and CDR2 SYGVNS. V lost 5 bases to trimming and J lost 1 base, with 13 bases between them. CDR3 amino acids: CASSSRFEGTDTQYF. The CDR3 nucleotides read TGTGCCAGCAGTTCCCGGTTTGAGGGCACAGATACGCAGTATTTT.

This clonotype has only a few counts. This chain joins TRBV10-3 and TRBJ2-7; 11 nucleotides line up with TRBD1. V dropped 0 bases and J dropped 2; count of bases not matched to a gene: 0. The CDR3 spans 15 residues. Germline V gene sequence: CDR1 ENHRY, CDR2 SYGVKD. CDR3 bases: TGTGCCATCAGTGAGTCGGACAGGGGGCCCTACGAGCAGTACTTC. Translated, it gives CAISESDRGPYEQYF.

This clonotype was seen at least ten times. V usage is TRBV7-8 and J usage is TRBJ2-7, with D maybe TRBD2 (5 bases). V was shortened by 3 bases and J by 0 bases, with 6 bases between the two germline ends. This CDR3 region has 13 residues. Germline CDR1 and CDR2: SGHVS and FQNEAQ. This CDR3 is CASSFRGSYEQYF. The CDR3 region has the DNA TGTGCCAGCAGCTTCCGGGGCTCCTACGAGCAGTACTTC.

This clonotype has only a few counts. This chain joins TRBV2 and TRBJ1-2; D is undetermined. V was pared by 5 bases and J by 8 bases, with 15 bases between. This CDR3 region has 13 residues. Germline-derived CDR1 and CDR2 are SNHLY and FYNNEI. CDR3 sequence (DNA): TGTGCCAGCAGTCCCGACCTGGCGGGGGGCTACACCTTC. Translation: CASSPDLAGGYTF. Together with reference TRBV2 and TRBJ1-2, the CDR3 gives the full variable domain: EPEVTQTPSHQVTQMGQEVILRCVPISNHLYFYWYRQILGQKVEFLVSFYNNEISEKSEIFDDQFSVERPDGSNFTLKIRSTKLEDSAMYFCASSPDLAGGYTFGSGTRLTVV.

This sequence joins TRBV10-3 and TRBJ1-2; TRBD1 agrees at 8 bases. Germline CDR1 is ENHRY and CDR2 is SYGVKD. Trimming at V came to 10 bases and at J to 7 bases, leaving 11 bases not matched to a gene. The CDR3 spans 13 residues. CDR3: CASGTGQGAGYTF. For the CDR3, the DNA is TGTGCCAGCGGAACCGGACAGGGTGCTGGCTACACCTTC.

The V call is TRBV2, the J call TRBJ1-4; D is possibly TRBD1 (5 bases). Germline loops: CDR1 SNHLY, CDR2 FYNNEI. CDR3 length: 17 amino acids. Deletions cut 5 bases from V and 2 bases from J, with 18 bases between. This CDR3 reads CASSPPWGRGTNEKLFF. In nucleotides, the CDR3 is TGTGCCAGCAGTCCCCCGTGGGGCCGAGGGACTAATGAAAAACTGTTTTTT.